This T cell receptor (beta chain) is drawn from a study of beta chain features in type 1 diabetes. The sequenced template was cDNA made from the entire isolated RNA. Assay used: immunoSEQ multiplex PCR; TCRdb lists only in-frame clones, some missing. The table shows approximately 260,000 clones, with around 24% occurring only once. With respect to this clone: Its specificity is not known.

Staining for CD45RO/CCR7/CD25/CD127/CD95/CD27 allowed sorting of CD4+ naive, central memory, regulatory and stem cell-like memory cells. Study-level points and caveats: Shorter TCRB CDR3s, moderately but significantly so, were found in Type 1 diabetes patients in all four CD4+ subsets. Sampled from patients, naive, central memory and Treg TCRB repertoires appeared more similar than those sampled from healthy donors. A cDNA-based sequencing approach could over-represent cells with high TCR expression.

Trimming pared 3 bases from V and 0 bases from J, leaving 5 bases between. The germline gives CDR1 SGHTA, CDR2 FQGTGA. The CDR3 is 13 residues long. Sequencing was carried out using naive CD4+ T cells from blood. This rearrangement joins TRBV7-3 to TRBJ1-1; no clear D gene. The sequence came from a woman aged 30 to 39 with type 1 diabetes. The CDR3: CASSLSMNTEAFF. The DNA of the CDR3 is TGTGCCAGCAGCTTGAGCATGAACACTGAAGCTTTCTTT.